This is a list of T cell receptor beta chains from one sample in a study of T cell responses to AZD1222 COVID-19 vaccine. Here immunoSEQ multiplex PCR was the method, and the copy in TCRdb shows in-frame clones only, minus some. The sample lists 200,000 or so clones, about 89% occurring once. Sequencing used peripheral blood, obtained on day 0 of MenACWY control vaccination. The receptors derive from an adult in good health. Each CDR3 is given with its conserved first and last residue. The D gene is left open where the match is weak. Expanded clones get a size class; other rows say once, few or many, or leave the size out.

v_gene	abundance	j_gene	d_gene	CDR3nt	CDR3aa
TRBV2	once	TRBJ1-2	-	TGTGCCAGCAGTGAAACCCAGGACTATGGCTACACCTTC	CASSETQDYGYTF
TRBV28	-	TRBJ2-7	-	TGTGCCAGCGGACATACATCCTACGAGCAGTACTTC	CASGHTSYEQYF
TRBV3-1/TRBV3-2	-	TRBJ1-5	-	TGTGCCAGCAGCCAAGATCGGAGTTCCCGTCAGCCCCAGCATTTT	CASSQDRSSRQPQHF
TRBV24-1	-	TRBJ2-3	TRBD1	TGTGCCACCAGTGAACCACCGGGACAGGGTGTAACAGATACGCAGTATTTT	CATSEPPGQGVTDTQYF
TRBV30	once	TRBJ2-1	TRBD2	TGTGCCTGGAGTGGTAACCTAGCGGGGGGGCCCAATGAGCAGTTCTTC	CAWSGNLAGGPNEQFF
TRBV6-5	-	TRBJ2-7	TRBD1	TGTGCCAGCAGCCCCGGACAGGGGATCTACGAGCAGTACTTC	CASSPGQGIYEQYF
TRBV4-1	-	TRBJ1-1	TRBD1	TGCGCCAGCAGCCCCCGACAGGGTGGGACTGAAGCTTTCTTT	CASSPRQGGTEAFF
TRBV2	-	TRBJ1-1	-	TGTGCCAGCACCGTAGAGGTCTTGAACACTGAAGCTTTCTTT	CASTVEVLNTEAFF
TRBV6-5	-	TRBJ2-7	-	TGTGCCAGCAGTAGAGGAACCTACGAGCAGTACTTC	CASSRGTYEQYF
TRBV5-4	-	TRBJ2-7	-	TGTGCCAGCAGCTTGGACAGGATCTACGAGCAGTACTTC	CASSLDRIYEQYF
TRBV7-8	-	TRBJ1-5	TRBD1	TGTGCCAGCAGCTTGACAGGGAGGAATCAGCCCCAGCATTTT	CASSLTGRNQPQHF
TRBV4-3	-	TRBJ1-1	-	TGCGCCAGCGGACAACAGTTGAACACTGAAGCTTTCTTT	CASGQQLNTEAFF
TRBV12-2	once	TRBJ2-5	-	TGTGCAAGTCGCTTTTGTCGGGAGGGAGGTGGGAATGAGACCCAGTACTTC	CASRFCREGGGNETQYF
TRBV4-1	-	TRBJ1-6	TRBD1	TGCGCCAGCAGCCAAGATCGCACAGGGGTAACGGCCGCACCCCTCCACTTT	CASSQDRTGVTAAPLHF
TRBV7-2	-	TRBJ2-7	TRBD1	TGTGCCAGCAGCCCACAAATGTCCCGGGACAGGGAAGGGAAACAGTACTTC	CASSPQMSRDREGKQYF
TRBV7-2	-	TRBJ2-1	TRBD2	TGTGCCAGCAGCTTAGAGGGCGGGGGCTACAATGAGCAGTTCTTC	CASSLEGGGYNEQFF
TRBV14	-	TRBJ1-5	-	TGTGCCAGCAGCCAAGTCCCCGGAAGGGTGAATAGCAATCAGCCCCAGCATTTT	CASSQVPGRVNSNQPQHF
TRBV6-5	-	TRBJ2-7	-	TGTGCCAGCAGTTACGGGGGGGAGCAGTACTTC	CASSYGGEQYF
TRBV7-9	-	TRBJ2-7	-	TGTGCCAGCAGTCCCCCGCCGGGACACCCTTCCTACGAGCAGTACTTC	CASSPPPGHPSYEQYF
TRBV2	-	TRBJ2-7	TRBD1	TGTGCCGTGACGGGGACAGTCTCCTACGAGCAGTACTTC	CAVTGTVSYEQYF
TRBV27	-	TRBJ1-5	-	TGTGCCAGCAGTCCCCTGGGGAGTAGCAATCAGCCCCAGCATTTT	CASSPLGSSNQPQHF
TRBV30	-	TRBJ1-2	TRBD1	TGTGCCTGGTCCTTGGCAGGGGGTAATGGTGGCTACACCTTC	CAWSLAGGNGGYTF
TRBV6-5	once	TRBJ1-4	-	TGTGCCAGCCAACGCCGGGGAGGTAATGAAAAACTGTTTTTT	CASQRRGGNEKLFF
TRBV13	-	TRBJ1-4	-	TGTGCCAGCACACCCAGAGGGGCGGGTGCTGAAAAACTGTTTTTT	CASTPRGAGAEKLFF
TRBV1	few	TRBJ2-7	-	TGCACCAGCAGCCAGTGGGGATCCTACGAGCAGTACTTC	CTSSQWGSYEQYF
TRBV7-8	-	TRBJ1-2	-	TGTGCCAGCAGCTTAGCCGGAGAATCCACGAGCTACACCTTC	CASSLAGESTSYTF
TRBV12-5	-	TRBJ1-2	-	TGTGCTAGTGGTTTAGCGGGAGGGTCCAACTATGGCTACACCTTC	CASGLAGGSNYGYTF
TRBV28	-	TRBJ1-6	TRBD1	TGTGCCGTCCAGGACAGGATACCTGATTCACCCCTCCACTTT	CAVQDRIPDSPLHF
TRBV30	-	TRBJ1-2	-	TGTGCCTGGAGTGTAGAGGGATGGGGCTACACCTTC	CAWSVEGWGYTF
TRBV30	-	TRBJ1-4	TRBD1	TGTGCCTGGAGTGGGACAGGGGGGGGAAAACTGTTTTTT	CAWSGTGGGKLFF
TRBV7-9	-	TRBJ2-7	-	TGTGCCAGCAGCTTAGTCCGGGGCGTTAGCTCCTACGAGCAGTACTTC	CASSLVRGVSSYEQYF
TRBV6-2/TRBV6-3	-	TRBJ1-5	-	TGTGCCAGCAGTTACGGAGGGACTCTCAATCAGCCCCAGCATTTT	CASSYGGTLNQPQHF
TRBV5-8	-	TRBJ2-7	-	TGTGCCAGCAGCACTGGGACGTCGCACTACGAGCAGTACTTC	CASSTGTSHYEQYF
TRBV27	-	TRBJ1-6	TRBD1	TGTGCCAGCAGTTATGGACAGGCGGGGTCACCCCTCCACTTT	CASSYGQAGSPLHF
TRBV3-1/TRBV3-2	-	TRBJ2-1	TRBD1	TGTGCCAGCAGCGTGGACAGGGTATCCTACAATGAGCAGTTCTTC	CASSVDRVSYNEQFF
TRBV9	-	TRBJ2-7	-	TGTGCCAGCAGCGCAGCCGGGACTTCTATCTACGAGCAGTACTTC	CASSAAGTSIYEQYF
TRBV5-4	-	TRBJ2-7	TRBD2	TGTGCCAGCAGGTCCACCGGGACTAGCGCGGAGCAGTACTTC	CASRSTGTSAEQYF
TRBV7-9	-	TRBJ2-7	TRBD2	TGTGCCAGCAGCCGCACCGCAGCGGGAGGGTACGAGCAGTACTTC	CASSRTAAGGYEQYF
TRBV19	-	TRBJ2-2	-	TGTGCCAGTAGCAATATTAGGCATAACACCGGGGAGCTGTTTTTT	CASSNIRHNTGELFF
TRBV7-2	-	TRBJ2-3	TRBD2	TGTGCCAGCAGGGGAGCGGGGTACACAGATACGCAGTATTTT	CASRGAGYTDTQYF
TRBV5-6	-	TRBJ2-7	-	TGTGCCAGCATCCTGGGGCCCACCGGGGAGCAGTACTTC	CASILGPTGEQYF